The TCR beta chain under discussion was sequenced for a study of control samples from healthy donors and cancer patients. CDR1 and CDR2 (germline): SGHRS, YFSETQ. The CDR3 loop spans 11 amino acids. Deletions cut 0 bases from V and 6 bases from J, with 3 bases between. In this sample, this clone turned up once. Assay: immunoSEQ multiplex PCR; the TCRdb copy retains only in-frame clones and omits some. Found here are fewer than 200,000 clones, about 92% of them singletons; the top ten hold about 1.4%. The receptor was isolated from a man aged 25-45 years in good health. This sequence joins TRBV5-1 and TRBJ1-1; D remains unclear. The material sequenced was blood. The CDR3 protein is CASSLEAEAFF. In DNA form, the CDR3 reads TGCGCCAGCAGCTTGGAGGCTGAAGCTTTCTTT.